The source of this T cell receptor (beta chain) is a study of CD8+ T cells in alopecia areata. Study background: Twice daily, treated patients received 5 to 10 mg of oral tofacitinib.

The CDR3 consists of 18 residues. The germline V gene encodes CDR1 SGHAT and CDR2 FQNNGV. V shed 2 bases and J 4 bases; nucleotides not matched to a gene: 12. The sample's treatment: oral pan-JAK inhibitor, 5-10 mg twice daily. PBMCs, the starting material, were the source of sorted CD4+ and CD8+ T cells. cDNA serving as the sequencing template came from extracted, reverse transcribed RNA. Libraries were prepared by immunoSEQ multiplex PCR; TCRdb keeps only in-frame clonotypes and omits some of them. The data show 140,000 to 150,000 clones, 45% to 60% seen once. The sequenced sample was CD8+ T cells sorted from blood, obtained at week 4, from a patient treated with tofacitinib. This clonotype was obtained from a human donor with alopecia areata. The chain links TRBV11-2 to TRBJ2-3; 10 bases are shared with TRBD2. The chain's CDR3 is CASSLISRTSGRSDTQYF. Written as DNA, the CDR3 is TGTGCCAGCAGCTTAATAAGTAGGACTAGCGGACGTTCAGATACGCAGTATTTT.